Listed below are T cell receptor beta chains from one sample, sequenced in a study of T cell repertoires in cytomegalovirus infection. TCRdb reprocessed the reads via MiXCR and lists one record per CDR3 protein. The sample consists of tens of thousands of distinct CDR3 sequences, about a fifth of them appearing once. These receptors are not linked to any known antigen. The specimen was CD8+ T cells from cultured PBMCs, collected from culture after CMV antigen stimulation. These receptors were collected from a human donor in good health (CMV status not recorded). Some clones in this sample may be carry-over from other donors' samples. CDR3s include the opening cysteine and the closing phenylalanine or tryptophan. A D gene is named only where the DNA matches it firmly. Size is stated for part of the rows, as once, few or many counts, or as a class when the clone is expanded.

cdr3_aa | cdr3_nt | clone_size | j_call | v_call | d_call
CASRGLGSETQYF | TGTGCCAGCCGGGGGCTAGGAAGCGAGACCCAGTACTTC | . | TRBJ2-5 | TRBV7-2 | .
CASSPELSQETQYF | TGTGCCAGCAGCCCAGAGCTGTCCCAAGAGACCCAGTACTTC | few | TRBJ2-5 | TRBV7-9 | .
CASSLGQGYNEQFF | TGTGCCAGCAGCTTGGGACAGGGGTACAATGAGCAGTTCTTC | medium-sized | TRBJ2-1 | TRBV7-2 | TRBD1
CATTLKLGQPQHF | TGTGCCACCACCCTGAAGCTGGGACAGCCCCAGCATTTT | . | TRBJ1-5 | TRBV7-2 | .
CASSSIEGQGSSYEQYF | TGTGCCAGCAGCTCGATAGAGGGACAGGGGAGCTCCTACGAGCAGTACTTC | few | TRBJ2-7 | TRBV7-6 | TRBD1
CASSTTATYEQYF | TGTGCCAGTAGTACGACAGCCACCTACGAGCAGTACTTC | few | TRBJ2-7 | TRBV19 | .
CASSLGGTNSPLHF | TGTGCCAGCAGCTTAGGGGGGACTAATTCACCCCTCCACTTT | . | TRBJ1-6 | TRBV11-3 | .
CATSRAEGRDEAFF | TGTGCCACCAGCAGAGCCGAAGGGAGGGACGAAGCTTTCTTT | few | TRBJ1-1 | TRBV15 | .
CASTHGGERYEQYF | TGTGCCAGCACTCACGGGGGGGAGCGGTACGAGCAGTACTTC | . | TRBJ2-7 | TRBV7-9 | TRBD2
CASSPRRGPAPGELFF | TGTGCCAGCAGTCCTCGCCGGGGACCAGCTCCCGGGGAGCTGTTTTTT | . | TRBJ2-2 | TRBV27 | .
CASSLDRGGEKLFF | TGTGCCAGCAGCTTGGACAGGGGAGGAGAAAAACTGTTTTTT | few | TRBJ1-4 | TRBV5-5 | TRBD1
CASSRSFGTGELFF | TGTGCCAGCAGCCGTAGTTTTGGCACCGGGGAGCTGTTTTTT | few | TRBJ2-2 | TRBV11-2 | .
CASSLTLGASQFF | TGTGCCAGCAGCTTAACGCTCGGGGCATCGCAGTTCTTC | . | TRBJ2-1 | TRBV7-3 | .
CASSLSGGAYEQFF | TGTGCCAGCAGCTTAAGCGGGGGGGCATATGAGCAGTTCTTC | few | TRBJ2-1 | TRBV7-3 | TRBD2
CASSLGDRGSPYEQYF | TGTGCCAGCAGCTTGGGGGACAGGGGTTCACCCTACGAGCAGTACTTC | few | TRBJ2-7 | TRBV7-2 | TRBD1
CASESASGSYEQYF | TGTGCCAGCGAGTCGGCTAGCGGATCCTACGAGCAGTACTTC | . | TRBJ2-7 | TRBV7-2 | TRBD2
CASSYSMEDQPQHF | TGTGCCAGCAGTTACTCGATGGAAGATCAGCCCCAGCATTTT | . | TRBJ1-5 | TRBV6-5 | .
CASTSDSSPDTQYF | TGTGCCAGCACCTCGGACTCCTCCCCAGATACGCAGTATTTT | . | TRBJ2-3 | TRBV7-3 | .
CASSLERTGNTIYF | TGTGCCAGCAGTTTGGAGAGGACTGGAAACACCATATATTTT | . | TRBJ1-3 | TRBV6-5 | .
CASSLGLGGFDTEAFF | TGTGCCAGCAGCTTAGGATTGGGGGGCTTTGACACTGAAGCTTTCTTT | . | TRBJ1-1 | TRBV11-2 | .
CASSERPSGAQETQYF | TGTGCCAGCAGCGAGAGGCCTAGCGGGGCGCAAGAGACCCAGTACTTC | . | TRBJ2-5 | TRBV7-2 | TRBD2
CASTDTGGAKNIQYF | TGTGCCAGCACCGATACCGGGGGAGCCAAAAACATTCAGTACTTC | . | TRBJ2-4 | TRBV7-9 | .
CASSLGLGSEQYF | TGTGCCAGCAGCTTAGGTCTGGGCTCCGAGCAGTACTTC | . | TRBJ2-7 | TRBV7-2 | .
CASSLARGDRYEQYF | TGTGCCAGCAGCTTGGCAAGAGGGGATCGGTACGAGCAGTACTTC | . | TRBJ2-7 | TRBV11-2 | .
CASSRGGHGQF | TGTGCCAGCAGCCGAGGAGGGCACGGGCAATTC | . | TRBJ2-7 | TRBV3-1 | .
CASSHLGRASGGANVLTF | TGTGCCAGCAGCCATTTAGGCAGGGCTTCGGGCGGGGCCAACGTCCTGACTTTC | . | TRBJ2-6 | TRBV5-5 | .
CASSYSLSSGLYNEQFF | TGTGCCAGCAGTTACAGCCTCTCTAGCGGGCTTTACAATGAGCAGTTCTTC | many | TRBJ2-1 | TRBV6-2/TRBV6-3 | TRBD2
CASSVTTAPSGNTIYF | TGTGCCAGCAGCGTAACGACAGCCCCCTCTGGAAACACCATATATTTT | many | TRBJ1-3 | TRBV7-2 | .
CASSLEGGANYGYTF | TGTGCCAGCAGCCTCGAGGGGGGGGCGAACTATGGCTACACCTTC | few | TRBJ1-2 | TRBV7-9 | .
CASSFTGAGYEQYF | TGTGCCAGCAGCTTTACAGGGGCCGGCTACGAGCAGTACTTC | . | TRBJ2-7 | TRBV7-2 | TRBD1
CASSLDWGLAVSEQFF | TGTGCCAGCAGCTTAGACTGGGGACTAGCAGTTAGTGAGCAGTTCTTC | few | TRBJ2-1 | TRBV7-2 | TRBD2
CASSRDREEGYEQYF | TGTGCCAGCAGCAGGGACAGGGAGGAGGGTTACGAGCAGTACTTC | . | TRBJ2-7 | TRBV6-6 | TRBD1
CASDRAGTDTQYF | TGTGCCAGCGACAGGGCTGGGACAGATACGCAGTATTTT | . | TRBJ2-3 | TRBV7-2 | TRBD1
CASSQDWGGGTEAFF | TGCGCCAGCAGCCAAGATTGGGGGGGGGGCACTGAAGCTTTCTTT | few | TRBJ1-1 | TRBV4-1 | .
CASGAGEYYEQYF | TGTGCCAGCGGGGCAGGGGAATACTACGAGCAGTACTTC | few | TRBJ2-7 | TRBV7-8 | .
CSVEALVGDEQFF | TGCAGCGTTGAAGCCCTTGTGGGGGATGAGCAGTTCTTC | . | TRBJ2-1 | TRBV29-1 | .
CASSLTDPADTQYF | TGCGCCAGCAGCCTCACCGATCCCGCAGATACGCAGTATTTT | . | TRBJ2-3 | TRBV5-1 | .
CASSQKGTVISYNSPLHF | TGTGCCAGCAGCCAAAAGGGCACAGTCATCTCCTATAATTCACCCCTCCACTTT | few | TRBJ1-6 | TRBV7-8 | .
CASSEAGRRDSPLHF | TGTGCCAGCAGTGAAGCCGGACGTCGGGATTCACCCCTCCACTTT | few | TRBJ1-6 | TRBV6-1 | .
CASGDRGLAKNIQYF | TGTGCCAGCGGCGACAGGGGGCTAGCCAAAAACATTCAGTACTTC | . | TRBJ2-4 | TRBV6-6 | TRBD1
CASSPGLAWANEQFF | TGTGCCAGCAGCCCCGGACTAGCTTGGGCCAATGAGCAGTTCTTC | many | TRBJ2-1 | TRBV7-2 | TRBD2
CASSPSLSTGELFF | TGTGCCAGCAGCCCCAGTCTCTCCACCGGGGAGCTGTTTTTT | few | TRBJ2-2 | TRBV7-2 | .
CASSVVLRVSYNEQFF | TGTGCCAGCAGTGTGGTCCTCAGGGTGAGCTACAATGAGCAGTTCTTC | . | TRBJ2-1 | TRBV2 | .
CASSPIFAGGLYNEQFF | TGTGCCAGCAGCCCAATTTTCGCGGGAGGCCTCTACAATGAGCAGTTCTTC | few | TRBJ2-1 | TRBV7-8 | TRBD2
CASSLGRAGNQPQHF | TGTGCCAGCAGCTTAGGCAGGGCGGGCAATCAGCCCCAGCATTTT | . | TRBJ1-5 | TRBV7-2 | .